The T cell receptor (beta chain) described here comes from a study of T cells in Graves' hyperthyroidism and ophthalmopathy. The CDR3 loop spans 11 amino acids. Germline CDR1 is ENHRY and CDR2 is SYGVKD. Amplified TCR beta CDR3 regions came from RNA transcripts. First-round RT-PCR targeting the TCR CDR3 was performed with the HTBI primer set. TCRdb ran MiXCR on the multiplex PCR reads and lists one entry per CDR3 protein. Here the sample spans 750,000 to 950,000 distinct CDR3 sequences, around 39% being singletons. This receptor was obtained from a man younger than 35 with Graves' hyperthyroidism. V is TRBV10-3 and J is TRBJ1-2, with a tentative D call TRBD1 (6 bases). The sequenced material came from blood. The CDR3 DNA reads TGTGCTAGATACAGGGACTATGGCTACACCTTC. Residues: CARYRDYGYTF.